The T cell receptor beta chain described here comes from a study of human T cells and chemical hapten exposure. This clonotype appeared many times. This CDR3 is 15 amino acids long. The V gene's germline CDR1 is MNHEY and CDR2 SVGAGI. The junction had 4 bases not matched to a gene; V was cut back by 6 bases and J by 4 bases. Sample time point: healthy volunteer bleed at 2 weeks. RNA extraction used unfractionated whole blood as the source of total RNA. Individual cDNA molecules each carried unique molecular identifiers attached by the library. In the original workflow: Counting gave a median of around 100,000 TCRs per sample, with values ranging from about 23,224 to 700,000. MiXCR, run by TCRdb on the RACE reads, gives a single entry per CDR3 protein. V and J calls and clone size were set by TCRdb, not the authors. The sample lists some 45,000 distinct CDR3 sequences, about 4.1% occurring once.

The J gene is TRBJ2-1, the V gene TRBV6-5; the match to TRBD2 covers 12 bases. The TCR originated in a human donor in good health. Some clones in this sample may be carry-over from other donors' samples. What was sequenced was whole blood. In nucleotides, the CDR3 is TGTGCCAGCAGGGCGGGGACTAGCGGGTACAATGAGCAGTTCTTC. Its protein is CASRAGTSGYNEQFF.